This T cell receptor beta chain was obtained from a study of cytomegalovirus exposure and HLA in healthy donors. Whole-study findings and limits: Earlier analysis looked at TCR beta V segments, and most were productive about 90% or about 30% of the time. V- and J-gene trimming of TCR beta was linked (in a later analysis) to a missense DCLRE1C variant. As a later analysis showed, several of the most significant clusters appeared to be linked to common viral pathogens.

The PCR had 60 Vbeta and 13 Jbeta primers. Assay: immunoSEQ multiplex PCR; the TCRdb copy retains only in-frame clones and omits some. The repertoire holds more than 150,000 clones, with about 84% as singletons. As to this clone: Its antigen is still unknown.

V lost 3 bases, J lost 2 bases, and 7 bases stayed unmatched. The CDR3 is 16 residues long. Germline V gene lookup returns CDR1 SGHRS and CDR2 YFSETQ. Sequenced: PBMCs. This sequence was found in a man in his fifties in good health and CMV-seronegative. The rearrangement uses TRBV5-1 and TRBJ2-3; TRBD2 agrees at 9 bases. This chain's CDR3 is CASSSIAGANTDTQYF. The CDR3 nucleotides are TGCGCCAGCAGCTCTATAGCGGGGGCTAACACAGATACGCAGTATTTT.